This is a list of T cell receptor beta chains from one sample in a study of blood T cells in healthy people across ages. TCRdb re-derived calls from the 5' RACE reads in MiXCR, one entry per CDR3 protein. The repertoire consists of 850,000 to 1,000,000 distinct CDR3 sequences, with roughly 48% occurring once and the leading ten covering under 15%. Sequenced sample: blood. The receptors derive from a man between 25 and 39 years old in good health. CDR3s include the opening cysteine and the closing phenylalanine or tryptophan.

v_gene	j_gene	CDR3aa
TRBV20-1	TRBJ2-7	CSAPPKQALDEQYF
TRBV3-1	TRBJ2-1	CASNLDAERALLRNEQFF
TRBV25-1	TRBJ2-1	CASSDGTSGGTYNEQFF
TRBV29-1	TRBJ2-7	CSVVRDSPYEQYF
TRBV27	TRBJ2-7	CASSPRGSYEQYF
TRBV11-2	TRBJ2-2	CASSLQDINTGELFF
TRBV2	TRBJ2-3	CASAKGTSKPDTQYF
TRBV20-1	TRBJ1-2	CSASRDAANYGYTF
TRBV7-8	TRBJ2-7	CASSSGGRGGSYEQYF
TRBV15	TRBJ2-1	CATSTLTDLANYNEQFF
TRBV5-1	TRBJ1-1	CASSSREATEAFF
TRBV29-1	TRBJ2-1	CSAEGPSSEQFF
TRBV20-1	TRBJ2-7	CSAPDSFSNEQYF
TRBV27	TRBJ2-5	CASSLRRDGREQYF
TRBV11-2	TRBJ2-1	CASSSGTGGVNEQFF
TRBV7-9	TRBJ2-5	CASSLVGVQYF
TRBV29-1	TRBJ1-2	CSVVTGTNYGYTF
TRBV2	.	CASSEWQGDEQYF
TRBV5-1	TRBJ1-6	CASSPSMGGNSPLHF
TRBV4-2	TRBJ2-4	CASSQTGLQNIQYF
TRBV28	TRBJ2-1	CASTLGRQREQFF
TRBV4-2	.	CASSQDVRGAEETQYF
TRBV21-1	TRBJ2-7	CASSKAGAGEIHEQYF